This T cell receptor (beta chain) was retrieved from a study of T cells after yellow fever vaccination. TCRdb passed the 5' RACE reads through MiXCR, listing each CDR3 protein once. In the table there are 200,000 to 250,000 distinct CDR3 sequences, 2.5% to 3.5% of which are singletons. This CDR3 contains 14 residues. V was clipped by 6 bases and J by 4 bases, with 15 bases between them. The germline V gene has CDR1 ENHRY and CDR2 SYGVKD. This clonotype was counted at least ten times. The chain has TRBV10-3 and TRBJ2-5; D possibly matches TRBD1 or TRBD2 (6 bases each). Sample: CD4+ T cells sorted from PBMCs, taken 10 days after the yellow fever booster vaccination. This TCR was recovered from a man between 18 and 35 years old who received the YFV17D yellow fever vaccine. This CDR3 reads CAISEGEVRETQYF. Written as DNA, the CDR3 is TGTGCCATCAGCGAGGGGGAGGTTCGAGAGACCCAGTACTTC.